This record covers a single T cell receptor beta chain. This clonotype has just a few counts. Its target antigen remains unknown. No clone much larger than this one lies a single base away; base qualities are absent. Ficoll-Paque density gradient centrifugation was used to isolate PBMCs. The data were taken from a study of T-cell memory formation after mild COVID-19 (dated by TCRdb to the early 2020s). In the study overall: TCR sequence clusters from the two donors were largely donor specific. Longitudinal TCRalpha and TCRbeta repertoire sequencing tracked T-cell clones expanding and contracting after mild COVID-19 in a couple of donors. The cohort comprised two young, previously healthy adult volunteers, one female and one male. Points the paper makes about the study in general: The second-wave clones that peaked on day 37 were not confirmed to be SARS-CoV-2 specific. Only a couple of mild cases were covered in the study, and larger cohorts including severe cases with pre-infection samples were considered necessary. Contracting CD4+ clones were found mainly in CM and EM memory subsets, while CD8+ clones were enriched in EMRA. Balanced CD4/CD8 phenotypes were observed for clones contracting from day 15 to 85, whereas a bias towards CD4+ was observed for a second wave of clones expanding from day 15 to 37. Some responding clones were detected in pre-infection memory, which suggested that pre-existing cross-reactive memory T cells had joined the SARS-CoV-2 response.

Instrument on record: Illumina NovaSeq 6000. cDNA libraries for TCRalpha and TCRbeta were prepared by 5'RACE using constant-segment primers, with sample barcodes and unique molecular identifiers added. RNA was extracted from every sample with Trizol reagent. The libraries were amplified in two PCR steps, and the second step added a second sample barcode and Illumina TruSeq adapters. Sequencing of libraries was performed on an Illumina NovaSeq with 2 x 150 bp paired-end reads. The original pipeline was this. Reads were demultiplexed and collapsed into UMI-guided consensus sequences with migec v1.2.7. Using mixcr v2.1.11, UMI consensuses were aligned to TRA and TRB V and J templates and then assembled into clonotypes. Clonotypes were classified as expanded or contracted when called significant by both edgeR and NoisET, with noise models trained on biological replicates. For edgeR calls, the cutoffs were a false discovery rate-adjusted p below 0.01 and a log2 fold-change threshold of 1. PCA with hierarchical clustering of max-normalized trajectories of the 1000 most abundant clonotypes was used as exploratory dynamics analysis. The CD4 or CD8 phenotype of responding clones was assigned using the separately sequenced CD4+ and CD8+ repertoires. TCRdb reprocessed the public reads (quality trimming at Q25 with fastp, clone calling with MiXCR) and kept in-frame beta chains. Identical CDR3 proteins give one entry, which carries the most common genes and DNA. The V and J calls shown here were made by TCRdb, not taken from the authors' results. The sample yields about 150,000 distinct CDR3 sequences; around 13% were counted once. The ten most abundant clones make up more than 3% of the sample.

This clonotype was sampled from a man between 18 and 29 years old who had mild COVID-19 (a few samples of this study predate the infection). The sample titles of this study are shuffled in the database, so cell type and time point are left out; the donor was told from shared clones. Sequenced material: PBMCs or a T cell subset sorted from them (not recorded which).

CDR3 loop: CASSLFGSNTGELFF. The nucleotide sequence is given as TGTGCCAGCAGTTTATTCGGATCGAACACCGGGGAGCTGTTTTTT. The chain is made from TRBV12-3 or TRBV12-4 and TRBJ2-2; the D gene cannot be resolved reliably. From the cysteine through the phenylalanine, the CDR3 covers 15 amino acids. Here the CDR3 DNA is all that survives: 45 bases in frame from base 1. V is reduced by 2 bases and J by 0 bases, leaving a spacing of 7 bases between them.